These 15 T cell receptor beta chains originate from one sample sequenced in a study of vaccination and CD4 T cells after COVID-19. Cultured CD4+ T-cell DNA underwent Oncomine TCR Beta short-read sequencing. In TCRdb, the PCR reads were re-called with MiXCR into one record per CDR3 protein. Of 15,000 to 20,000 distinct CDR3 sequences in the sample, 60% to 80% were seen once. What these receptors recognize is not known. Stated treatment: roughly 10-day PBMC culture with coronavirus spike peptide pools or control peptides (ViraFEST assay). Material: CD4+ T cells from blood, cultured in vitro. These receptors were collected from a human donor who had recovered from COVID-19.

This clonotype counts as medium-sized. The chain recombines TRBV6-2 or TRBV6-3 with TRBJ1-5; D remains ambiguous. There are 13 residues in the CDR3. The germline CDR1 and CDR2 sequences are MNHEY and SVGEGT. The V end was cut by 7 bases, the J end by 1 base, with 8 bases between. The CDR3 sequence: CASTPRSNQPQHF. As DNA, the CDR3 is TGTGCCAGCACCCCGCGAAGCAATCAGCCCCAGCATTTT.

This clonotype has just a few counts. The J gene is TRBJ2-3, the V gene TRBV11-2; 7 nucleotides align to TRBD1. Germline V lookup: CDR1 SGHAT, CDR2 FQNNGV. The CDR3 loop spans 13 amino acids. The V and J ends lost 5 bases and 4 bases, in that order; junction bases with no gene match: 3. CDR3 amino acids: CASSTGTADTQYF. The CDR3 bases are TGTGCCAGCAGCACCGGGACAGCAGATACGCAGTATTTT.

The chain's CDR3 is CASRLRGYQETQYF. Written as DNA, the CDR3 is TGTGCCAGCAGACTTCGGGGGTACCAAGAGACCCAGTACTTC. V usage is TRBV6-1 and J usage is TRBJ2-5; a possible D gene is TRBD2 (6 bases). From germline, CDR1 is MNHNS and CDR2 SASEGT. CDR3 length: 14 residues. Trimming pared 6 bases from V and 0 bases from J, leaving 11 bases between.

The CDR3 reads CASSPEGGGANPEQYF. DNA for the CDR3: TGTGCCAGCAGCCCGGAGGGGGGGGGCGCGAACCCCGAGCAGTACTTC. The V gene is TRBV9, the J gene TRBJ2-7, with D perhaps TRBD2 (7 bases). V lost 4 bases to trimming and J lost 6 bases, with 23 bases between them. There are 16 residues in the CDR3. Per germline, CDR1 SGDLS and CDR2 YYNGEE.

The chain has TRBV25-1 and TRBJ2-1; perhaps TRBD1 as D (6 bases). The CDR3 consists of 15 residues. Germline-derived CDR1 and CDR2 are MGHDK and SYGVNS. V shed 3 bases and J shed 1 base, with 10 bases lying between them. The CDR3 region is CASSDPRGSYNEQFF. The CDR3, as DNA: TGTGCCAGCAGTGACCCCAGGGGATCCTACAATGAGCAGTTCTTC. The full variable domain, its missing parts supplied by reference TRBV25-1 and TRBJ2-1, is EADIYQTPRYLVIGTGKKITLECSQTMGHDKMYWYQQDPGMELHLIHYSYGVNSTEKGDLSSESTVSRIRTEHFPLTLESARPSHTSQYLCASSDPRGSYNEQFFGPGTRLTVL.

This sequence joins TRBV10-3 and TRBJ2-5; unclear D gene. This CDR3 region has 14 residues. The germline gives CDR1 ENHRY, CDR2 SYGVKD. V dropped 6 bases and J dropped 2 bases, with 13 bases sitting between them. The CDR3 reads CAISVTASQETQYF. CDR3 bases: TGTGCCATCAGCGTGACTGCAAGTCAAGAGACCCAGTACTTC.

This CDR3 reads CSARVGGPNTEAFF. CDR3 bases: TGCAGTGCTAGAGTGGGGGGGCCGAACACTGAAGCTTTCTTT. The chain couples TRBV20-1 to TRBJ1-1; D is possibly TRBD1 (6 bases). CDR1 DFQATT and CDR2 SNEGSKA come from the germline V gene (reference sequence). CDR3 length: 14 amino acids. Trimming took 1 base from V and 1 from J, leaving 10 bases between them.

The V gene is TRBV2, the J gene TRBJ1-2; D might be TRBD1 (5 bases). The CDR3 has 13 residues. The V end lost 3 bases, the J end lost 4 bases, and 9 bases lay between the germline ends. Germline V gene sequence: CDR1 SNHLY, CDR2 FYNNEI. CDR3 protein: CASSEQGSYGYTF. The CDR3 region has the DNA TGTGCCAGCAGTGAGCAGGGTAGCTATGGCTACACCTTC.

The chain recombines TRBV30 with TRBJ1-2; 9 bases line up with TRBD1. Germline V gene data show CDR1 as GTSNPN and CDR2 as SVGIG (reference sequence). This CDR3 contains 12 residues. V lost 8 bases, J lost 12 bases, and 13 bases stayed unmatched. The CDR3 here is CAGRQGGIGNTF. CDR3 sequence (DNA): TGTGCCGGCAGACAGGGGGGGATAGGGAACACCTTC.

The chain uses TRBV6-1 and TRBJ1-4, with TRBD1 matching 7 bases. The V gene end was trimmed by 3 bases and the J gene end by 4 bases; junction bases not matched to a gene: 2. This CDR3 region has 14 residues. Germline V gene lookup returns CDR1 MNHNS and CDR2 SASEGT. DNA of the CDR3: TGTGCCAGCAGTGACAGGGGGTATAATGAAAAACTGTTTTTT. It specifies CASSDRGYNEKLFF.

The chain carries TRBV19 and TRBJ1-6; 9 nucleotides align to TRBD1. V lost 6 bases, J lost 0 bases, and 6 bases stayed unmatched. Per the germline V gene, CDR1 is LNHDA and CDR2 is SQIVND (reference sequence). This CDR3 is built from 17 residues. The CDR3 DNA reads TGTGCCAGTAGCCAATGGACAGGGGCCTCCTATAATTCACCCCTCCACTTT. It specifies CASSQWTGASYNSPLHF.

The chain has TRBV7-2 and TRBJ1-6, with 9 positions matching TRBD1. The ends lost 3 bases at V and 10 bases at J; junction bases unmatched: 10. Germline lookup yields CDR1 SGHTA and CDR2 FQGNSA. The CDR3 totals 16 residues. In nucleotides, the CDR3 is TGTGCCAGCAGCTTCCCCGTCGGGACAGGGAACTCACCCCTCCACTTT. Protein sequence: CASSFPVGTGNSPLHF.

V usage is TRBV5-6 and J usage is TRBJ2-7; 7 bases fit TRBD1. The CDR3 extends over 15 amino acids. J gave up 3 bases and V 0 bases, and 6 bases lay outside the gene matches. In germline, CDR1 is SGHDT, CDR2 YYEEEE. The CDR3 sequence: CASSLEGQGVYEQYF. The DNA of the CDR3 is TGTGCCAGCAGCTTGGAAGGGCAGGGGGTCTACGAGCAGTACTTC. The full variable domain, completed using reference TRBV5-6 and TRBJ2-7, is DAGVTQSPTHLIKTRGQQVTLRCSPKSGHDTVSWYQQALGQGPQFIFQYYEEEERQRGNFPDRFSGHQFPNYSSELNVNALLLGDSALYLCASSLEGQGVYEQYFGPGTRLTVT.

This clonotype showed up just a few times. The chain carries TRBV28 and TRBJ2-2; 7 bases match TRBD1. Germline CDR1 and CDR2: MDHEN and SYDVKM. CDR3 length equals 17 residues. The V gene end was trimmed by 4 bases and the J gene end by 0 bases; junction bases not matched to a gene: 8. Here the CDR3 DNA reads TGTGCCAGCAGTTCACCGGGACAGTCGACGAACACCGGGGAGCTGTTTTTT. Amino acids: CASSSPGQSTNTGELFF.

This chain joins TRBV28 and TRBJ2-7; 9 bases are a match to TRBD1. The CDR3 sequence is 14 residues long. With V trimmed by 6 bases and J by 4 bases, 7 bases remained unmatched. CDR1 MDHEN and CDR2 SYDVKM come from the germline V gene. CDR3 sequence: CASSPGTGNYEQYF. The CDR3 nucleotides are TGTGCCAGCAGCCCCGGGACAGGGAATTACGAGCAGTACTTC.